This T cell receptor (beta chain) was profiled in a study of human T cells and chemical hapten exposure. This clonotype appeared many times. This sample's time point: pre-sensitization, week 0. Specified treatment: therapeutic diphenylcyclopropenone sensitization with weekly scalp DPC. TCRdb reanalysed the RACE reads using MiXCR and keeps one entry per CDR3 protein. The sample has roughly 380,000 distinct CDR3 sequences, 4% to 6% seen once. V lost 5 bases to trimming and J lost 5 bases; unmatched junction nucleotides: 8. This CDR3 has 14 residues. Per germline, CDR1 SGHRS and CDR2 YFSETQ. The material was whole blood, obtained in connection with sensitization to the hapten diphenylcyclopropenone (DPC). This receptor was taken from a woman aged 50 to 60 with alopecia areata. Some clones in this sample may be carry-over from other donors' samples. The chain recombines TRBV5-1 with TRBJ2-7; 9 positions agree with TRBD1. The CDR3 nucleotides read TGCGCCAGCAGACCCGGTCGACAGGGGGACGAGCAGTACTTC. This codes for CASRPGRQGDEQYF.